Listed below are T cell receptor beta chains from one sample, sequenced in a study of blood T cell repertoires in COVID-19. Generated by immunoSEQ multiplex PCR, the TCRdb table keeps only in-frame clones and is missing some. The sample holds a few hundred thousand clones, about 90% seen once. The sample consisted of PBMCs or T cells enriched from blood (not recorded which). These receptor sequences come from a human donor in a cohort exposed to, infected with or recovered from COVID-19 (not recorded which). The donor label of this sample is uncertain. Each CDR3 is given with its conserved first and last residue. The order of the fields is J gene, V gene, D gene, clone size, CDR3 DNA, CDR3 protein. The D gene is left open where the match is weak. Clone size is not always given. Where it is, it says once, few, many or a class for expanded clones.

J: TRBJ1-1
V: TRBV6-5
D: TRBD1
size: -
DNA: TGTGCCAGCAGTTACTCGGGACAGGGAATGGTAGCTTTCTTT
CDR3: CASSYSGQGMVAFF

J: TRBJ2-3
V: TRBV5-6
D: TRBD2
size: -
DNA: TGTGCCAGCAAAGGGGAACGACTAGCGGGGGGGACAGATACGCAGTATTTT
CDR3: CASKGERLAGGTDTQYF

J: TRBJ1-1
V: TRBV27
D: -
size: once
DNA: TGTGCCAGCAGTTTAGGGGGGGGTGAAGCTTTCTTT
CDR3: CASSLGGGEAFF

J: TRBJ2-2
V: TRBV11-2
D: TRBD1
size: once
DNA: TGTGCCAGCAGCTTAGCCCGGACAGGAAGGACCGGGGAGCTGTTTTTT
CDR3: CASSLARTGRTGELFF

J: TRBJ2-2
V: TRBV4-2
D: TRBD2
size: -
DNA: TGTGCCAGCAGCAGTCCTAGCGGGGGGAAGACCGGGGAGCTGTTTTTT
CDR3: CASSSPSGGKTGELFF

J: TRBJ2-7
V: TRBV27
D: TRBD1
size: once
DNA: TGTGCCAGCAGTGGGGGGACAGGGAACCTCTACGAGCAGTACTTC
CDR3: CASSGGTGNLYEQYF

J: TRBJ2-2
V: TRBV6-5
D: -
size: once
DNA: TGTGCCAGCACCCCCCGGAGGTTCACCGGGGAGCTGTTTTTT
CDR3: CASTPRRFTGELFF

J: TRBJ1-2
V: TRBV30
D: TRBD1
size: -
DNA: TGTGCCTGGAGCAGGGGGACAGACTATGGCTACACCTTC
CDR3: CAWSRGTDYGYTF

J: TRBJ2-2
V: TRBV6-5
D: TRBD1
size: -
DNA: TGTGCCAGCAGTTACTTAGGACAGGGGGAAGGGGAGCTGTTTTTT
CDR3: CASSYLGQGEGELFF

J: TRBJ1-1
V: TRBV6-5
D: TRBD1
size: -
DNA: TGTGCCAGCAGCGTAGGGACAGGGAAAGCTTTCTTT
CDR3: CASSVGTGKAFF

J: TRBJ2-1
V: TRBV6-4
D: TRBD2
size: -
DNA: TGTGCCAGCAGTGACTCGGTAGCGGGGATAAATGAGCAGTTCTTC
CDR3: CASSDSVAGINEQFF

J: TRBJ1-3
V: TRBV9
D: -
size: -
DNA: TGTGCCAGCAGCGTTTTTACCGGTGAAGGGGGTGTCGGAAACACCATATATTTT
CDR3: CASSVFTGEGGVGNTIYF

J: TRBJ1-6
V: TRBV7-9
D: -
size: -
DNA: TGTGCCAGCAGCCCCCCAGGACTGAATTCACCCCTCCACTTT
CDR3: CASSPPGLNSPLHF

J: TRBJ1-1
V: TRBV29-1
D: -
size: -
DNA: TGCAGCGTTGGTACTGGTAACACTGAAGCTTTCTTT
CDR3: CSVGTGNTEAFF

J: TRBJ1-1
V: TRBV25-1
D: TRBD1
size: -
DNA: TGTGCCCTATCGACCGGGACAGGGCGAAGGGGGGCGAACACTGAAGCTTTCTTT
CDR3: CALSTGTGRRGANTEAFF

J: TRBJ1-1
V: TRBV7-9
D: -
size: -
DNA: TGTGCCAGCAGCTTAGCGAGGGCAGACAAATTGAACACTGAAGCTTTCTTT
CDR3: CASSLARADKLNTEAFF

J: TRBJ1-4
V: TRBV7-8
D: TRBD1
size: once
DNA: TGTGCCAGCAGCCCCACAGGGGGCCGTAATGAAAAACTGTTTTTT
CDR3: CASSPTGGRNEKLFF

J: TRBJ1-2
V: TRBV5-1
D: -
size: -
DNA: TGCGCCAGCAGCTTGGAGAACCGGGAAGGCTATGGCTACACCTTC
CDR3: CASSLENREGYGYTF

J: TRBJ1-1
V: TRBV14
D: TRBD1
size: -
DNA: TGTGCCAGCAGTAAATGGACAGGGAGCCAGGGTGAAGCTTTCTTT
CDR3: CASSKWTGSQGEAFF

J: TRBJ2-3
V: TRBV2
D: TRBD2
size: once
DNA: TGTGCCAGCATCGGGACTAGCGGGGCCACAGATACGCAGTATTTT
CDR3: CASIGTSGATDTQYF

J: TRBJ2-7
V: TRBV7-8
D: -
size: -
DNA: TGTGCCAGCAGCTTAGATCGGCGGCACCCCTACGAGCAGTACTTC
CDR3: CASSLDRRHPYEQYF

J: TRBJ2-7
V: TRBV27
D: -
size: -
DNA: TGTGCCAGCAGCCGGGGGGCCCTCTACGAGCAGTACTTC
CDR3: CASSRGALYEQYF

J: TRBJ1-1
V: TRBV5-4
D: TRBD1
size: -
DNA: TGTGCCAGCAGCTACCGGGACAGGGCCCTTGAAGCTTTCTTT
CDR3: CASSYRDRALEAFF

J: TRBJ1-4
V: TRBV5-1
D: -
size: -
DNA: TGCGCCAGCAGCTTGGGGGCGACAGATAATGAAAAACTGTTTTTT
CDR3: CASSLGATDNEKLFF

J: TRBJ1-5
V: TRBV27
D: -
size: -
DNA: TGTGCCACCTCAAGGCGGGGGGCGGGTATAGGCCTAAATCAGCCCCAGCATTTT
CDR3: CATSRRGAGIGLNQPQHF

J: TRBJ2-7
V: TRBV7-9
D: -
size: once
DNA: TGTGCCAGCAGCTTAACTGGAGGGGAGCAGTACTTC
CDR3: CASSLTGGEQYF

J: TRBJ2-3
V: TRBV11-3
D: TRBD1
size: once
DNA: TGTGCCAGCAGCGAGGGACAGGGAGGCCCAGATACGCAGTATTTT
CDR3: CASSEGQGGPDTQYF

J: TRBJ2-7
V: TRBV19
D: -
size: once
DNA: TGTGCCAGTAGTATCCGGTATGGCGGCGAGCAGTACTTC
CDR3: CASSIRYGGEQYF

J: TRBJ1-2
V: TRBV30
D: TRBD1
size: -
DNA: TGTGCCTGGACAGGGGGAAGAGGCTATGGCTACACCTTC
CDR3: CAWTGGRGYGYTF

J: TRBJ2-7
V: TRBV4-2
D: -
size: -
DNA: TGTGCCAGCAGCCAAGAGTTGCTCCGGGGGTCTCCAGGAGAGCAGTACTTC
CDR3: CASSQELLRGSPGEQYF

J: TRBJ1-1
V: TRBV18
D: TRBD1
size: -
DNA: TGTGCCAGCGCAGGGGGAATGGAAGCTTTCTTT
CDR3: CASAGGMEAFF

J: TRBJ2-7
V: TRBV7-9
D: TRBD1
size: -
DNA: TGTGCCAGCAGCCGCAGGGGGCAGGACGAGCAGTACTTC
CDR3: CASSRRGQDEQYF

J: TRBJ1-4
V: TRBV18
D: -
size: -
DNA: TGTGCCAGCTCACCATCAGGGATCTATGAAAAACTGTTTTTT
CDR3: CASSPSGIYEKLFF

J: TRBJ1-2
V: TRBV5-1
D: -
size: -
DNA: TGCGCCAGCAGCTTGGGCCATGGTGAGGCAAATGGCTACACCTTC
CDR3: CASSLGHGEANGYTF

J: TRBJ1-1
V: TRBV20-1
D: -
size: -
DNA: TGCAGTGCTCACAGAGACACTGAAGCTTTCTTT
CDR3: CSAHRDTEAFF

J: TRBJ1-2
V: TRBV6-5
D: -
size: -
DNA: TGTGCCAGCAGCGCAGTTACGTACGGGGGACGCGGCTACACCTTC
CDR3: CASSAVTYGGRGYTF

J: TRBJ2-3
V: TRBV2
D: -
size: -
DNA: TGTGCCTTCAAGAACGCACTCTCTAGCACAGATACGCAGTATTTT
CDR3: CAFKNALSSTDTQYF

J: TRBJ2-1
V: TRBV4-2
D: TRBD2
size: -
DNA: TGTGCCAGCAGCCAAGATCCCACAACTACTAGCGGGGGGGCTCTTGAGCAGTTCTTC
CDR3: CASSQDPTTTSGGALEQFF

J: TRBJ1-1
V: TRBV5-4
D: -
size: -
DNA: TGTGCCAGCAAGGAGGGGCGCGAGACTGAAGCTTTCTTT
CDR3: CASKEGRETEAFF

J: TRBJ1-4
V: TRBV18
D: -
size: -
DNA: TGTGCCAGCTCTCTTAAAGACTTCGCAACTAATGAAAAACTGTTTTTT
CDR3: CASSLKDFATNEKLFF

J: TRBJ2-7
V: TRBV7-9
D: TRBD1
size: -
DNA: TGTGCCAGCAGCTTATCGGCAGGGGGTAGGGGCGAGCAGTACTTC
CDR3: CASSLSAGGRGEQYF